A selection of T cell receptor beta chains follows, all from one sample in a study of T cells after yellow fever vaccination. Using its own MiXCR run on the 5' RACE reads, TCRdb lists one record per CDR3 protein. The table shows 200,000 to 250,000 distinct CDR3 sequences, with approximately 3.2% occurring only once. Sequences were derived from CD4+ T cells sorted from PBMCs, sampled 10 days after the yellow fever booster vaccination. These receptors came from a man between 18 and 35 years old who received the YFV17D yellow fever vaccine. Each CDR3 is given with its conserved first and last residue. The D gene is left open where the match is weak. Part of the rows lack a size; the others show once, few, many or a class for expanded clones.

J gene	V gene	clone size	D gene	CDR3 protein	CDR3 DNA
TRBJ1-6	TRBV20-1	many	NA	CSARTLRGGSHTLHF	TGCAGTGCTAGAACCTTACGGGGGGGAAGTCACACCCTCCACTTT
TRBJ2-3	TRBV12-3/TRBV12-4	many	NA	CASSLRDSTDTQYF	TGTGCCAGCAGCCTGAGGGACAGCACAGATACGCAGTATTTT
TRBJ1-1	TRBV12-3/TRBV12-4	few	NA	CASSLNGYTEAFF	TGTGCCAGCAGTTTAAATGGATACACTGAAGCTTTCTTT
TRBJ2-1	TRBV7-3	NA	NA	CASSMGAWNEQFF	TGTGCCAGCAGCATGGGGGCGTGGAATGAGCAGTTCTTC
TRBJ2-2	TRBV5-1	few	TRBD1	CASSIRNRGHFIGELFF	TGCGCCAGCAGCATCCGCAACAGGGGGCATTTCATCGGGGAGCTGTTTTTT
TRBJ2-2	TRBV12-3/TRBV12-4	many	NA	CASSFQKNTGELFF	TGTGCCAGCAGTTTCCAGAAAAACACCGGGGAGCTGTTTTTT
TRBJ2-7	TRBV4-3	many	NA	CASSQGQFSYEQYF	TGCGCCAGCAGCCAAGGCCAGTTCTCCTACGAGCAGTACTTC
TRBJ1-2	TRBV3-1	many	NA	CASSQIPASNYGYTF	TGTGCCAGCAGCCAAATACCGGCATCTAACTATGGCTACACCTTC
TRBJ2-1	TRBV11-1	few	NA	CASSLAPGAGFDEQFF	TGTGCCAGCAGCTTAGCGCCGGGGGCCGGTTTCGATGAGCAGTTCTTC
TRBJ2-1	TRBV12-3/TRBV12-4	many	NA	CASSTHTPGYNEQFF	TGTGCCAGCAGTACCCACACACCAGGGTACAATGAGCAGTTCTTC
TRBJ1-5	TRBV12-3/TRBV12-4	NA	NA	CASSLHNNQPQHF	TGTGCCAGCAGTTTACACAACAATCAGCCCCAGCATTTT
TRBJ2-1	TRBV27	many	NA	CASSRAGWNEQFF	TGTGCCAGCAGCCGTGCGGGGTGGAATGAGCAGTTCTTC
TRBJ1-5	TRBV2	many	NA	CASSEGWGDQPQHF	TGTGCCAGCAGTGAGGGTTGGGGTGATCAGCCCCAGCATTTT
TRBJ2-3	TRBV28	many	TRBD1	CASSLMRGPSTDTQYF	TGTGCCAGCAGTTTAATGAGGGGGCCTAGCACAGATACGCAGTATTTT
TRBJ1-1	TRBV12-3/TRBV12-4	NA	TRBD1	CASRGQARHTEAFF	TGTGCCAGCAGGGGACAGGCCAGACACACTGAAGCTTTCTTT
TRBJ2-5	TRBV7-2	NA	TRBD1	CASSYGQVFQETQYF	TGTGCCAGCAGCTACGGACAGGTTTTTCAAGAGACCCAGTACTTC
TRBJ1-2	TRBV20-1	few	NA	CSARGVYGYTF	TGCAGTGCTAGGGGGGTCTATGGCTACACCTTC
TRBJ2-6	TRBV12-3/TRBV12-4	few	NA	CASSSRGGASSGANVLTF	TGTGCCAGCAGTAGCCGCGGCGGGGCGAGCTCTGGGGCCAACGTCCTGACTTTC
TRBJ2-3	TRBV29-1	few	NA	CSVDGGGTDTQYF	TGCAGCGTTGATGGCGGCGGCACAGATACGCAGTATTTT
TRBJ1-5	TRBV7-2	many	TRBD1	CASSFDRDQPQHF	TGTGCCAGCAGCTTCGACAGGGATCAGCCCCAGCATTTT
TRBJ2-2	TRBV6-5	many	NA	CASSYWETGELFF	TGTGCCAGCAGTTACTGGGAGACCGGGGAGCTGTTTTTT
TRBJ1-2	TRBV5-1	many	NA	CASSLDTEGGGYTF	TGCGCCAGCAGCTTGGACACCGAAGGAGGTGGCTACACCTTC
TRBJ2-5	TRBV5-1	many	NA	CASSLGSVETQYF	TGCGCCAGCAGCTTGGGGTCAGTGGAGACCCAGTACTTC
TRBJ2-3	TRBV5-1	many	NA	CASSLRRRVADTQYF	TGCGCCAGCAGCTTAAGACGGAGGGTCGCAGATACGCAGTATTTT
TRBJ1-1	TRBV7-9	many	NA	CASSSRGTLDTEAFF	TGTGCCAGCAGCTCTCGTGGGACGTTAGACACTGAAGCTTTCTTT
TRBJ1-1	TRBV7-9	many	NA	CASSRSGDGTEAFF	TGTGCCAGCAGCCGGTCAGGGGACGGCACTGAAGCTTTCTTT
TRBJ1-1	TRBV20-1	few	NA	CSAREGLRQAFF	TGCAGTGCTAGAGAGGGGTTAAGACAAGCTTTCTTT
TRBJ1-1	TRBV21-1	few	NA	CASSKAEQGKGCTEAFF	TGTGCCAGCAGCAAAGCGGAACAGGGGAAGGGTTGCACTGAAGCTTTCTTT
TRBJ1-1	TRBV20-1	few	NA	CSATRNEAFF	TGCAGTGCTACTAGGAACGAAGCTTTCTTT
TRBJ2-5	TRBV12-3/TRBV12-4	many	NA	CASSLMEETQYF	TGTGCCAGCAGTTTAATGGAGGAGACCCAGTACTTC
TRBJ2-5	TRBV7-9	many	TRBD1	CASSLNGGQGETQYF	TGTGCCAGCAGCTTAAACGGGGGACAGGGGGAGACCCAGTACTTC
TRBJ2-3	TRBV30	few	NA	CAWSVSGNLADTQYF	TGTGCCTGGAGTGTATCCGGGAATCTCGCAGATACGCAGTATTTT
TRBJ2-1	TRBV19	many	NA	CASSRWRAGNEQFF	TGTGCCAGTAGTAGATGGCGGGCGGGAAATGAGCAGTTCTTC
TRBJ2-3	TRBV18	few	TRBD2	CASSGLVADTQYF	TGTGCCAGCTCAGGACTAGTTGCCGATACGCAGTATTTT
TRBJ2-3	TRBV6-5	many	NA	CASSYSPRGAYDTQYF	TGTGCCAGCAGTTACTCCCCAAGGGGGGCGTACGATACGCAGTATTTT
TRBJ2-7	TRBV18	many	TRBD1	CASSPSGTGNEQYF	TGTGCCAGCTCACCATCCGGGACAGGGAACGAGCAGTACTTC
TRBJ2-2	TRBV20-1	many	NA	CSASPFQAGELFF	TGCAGTGCTAGTCCTTTTCAGGCCGGGGAGCTGTTTTTT
TRBJ1-2	TRBV14	many	NA	CASSRGGRSNYGYTF	TGTGCCAGCAGCCGCGGGGGCCGGTCGAACTATGGCTACACCTTC
TRBJ2-4	TRBV18	NA	NA	CASSPPEGGLAKNIQYF	TGTGCCAGCTCACCACCGGAGGGCGGACTAGCCAAAAACATTCAGTACTTC
TRBJ2-3	TRBV6-5	many	TRBD2	CASSGLAGNPDTQYF	TGTGCCAGCAGTGGACTAGCGGGGAATCCAGATACGCAGTATTTT
TRBJ2-7	TRBV12-3/TRBV12-4	many	TRBD1	CASSPGQDYEQYF	TGTGCCAGCAGCCCGGGACAGGACTACGAGCAGTACTTC
TRBJ2-5	TRBV3-1	NA	TRBD2	CASSQVGGAGETQYF	TGTGCCAGCAGCCAAGTGGGAGGGGCCGGAGAGACCCAGTACTTC
TRBJ2-5	TRBV5-1	many	NA	CASSGLTPGETQYF	TGCGCCAGCAGCGGCCTGACACCAGGGGAGACCCAGTACTTC
TRBJ2-5	TRBV5-5	NA	NA	CASSFERVGTQYF	TGTGCCAGCAGCTTCGAGCGGGTGGGGACCCAGTACTTC
TRBJ1-1	TRBV7-6	many	NA	CASSQGRGTEAFF	TGTGCCAGCAGCCAAGGACGGGGAACTGAAGCTTTCTTT
TRBJ1-3	TRBV5-4	NA	NA	CASSLDGISGNTIYF	TGTGCCAGCAGCTTGGACGGGATCTCTGGAAACACCATATATTTT
TRBJ2-2	TRBV7-9	few	TRBD2	CASSLAHGPGLAGSGELFF	TGTGCCAGCAGCTTAGCCCACGGCCCCGGACTAGCGGGGTCCGGGGAGCTGTTTTTT
TRBJ1-1	TRBV28	few	TRBD1	CASSPQGGEAFF	TGTGCCAGCAGTCCACAGGGGGGTGAAGCTTTCTTT
TRBJ2-2	TRBV6-5	few	TRBD1	CASHGTGIGLNTGELFF	TGTGCCAGCCATGGGACAGGGATAGGACTTAACACCGGGGAGCTGTTTTTT
TRBJ1-6	TRBV19	many	NA	CATAWRPYNSPLHF	TGTGCCACCGCGTGGCGCCCATATAATTCACCCCTCCACTTT
TRBJ1-4	TRBV5-1	many	NA	CASSSYDGTNEKLFF	TGCGCCAGCAGCTCATATGATGGAACTAATGAAAAACTGTTTTTT
TRBJ2-5	TRBV20-1	many	NA	CSALRQPGQETQYF	TGCAGTGCACTCCGACAACCCGGTCAGGAGACCCAGTACTTC
TRBJ2-2	TRBV6-1	many	NA	CASRQLENTGELFF	TGTGCCAGCCGCCAACTTGAGAACACCGGGGAGCTGTTTTTT
TRBJ2-1	TRBV30	few	NA	CAWSVTGSSRQFF	TGTGCCTGGAGTGTAACCGGTAGTTCCCGGCAGTTCTTC
TRBJ2-2	TRBV4-3	many	NA	CASSQEPPRGANTGELFF	TGCGCCAGCAGCCAAGAACCGCCGAGAGGGGCGAACACCGGGGAGCTGTTTTTT
TRBJ1-2	TRBV18	once	TRBD1	CASSPLRGGGYTF	TGTGCCAGCTCACCACTCAGGGGGGGAGGCTACACCTTC
TRBJ2-7	TRBV3-1	few	TRBD1	CASSHTGQASSYEQYF	TGTGCCAGCAGCCACACCGGACAGGCAAGCTCCTACGAGCAGTACTTC
TRBJ2-4	TRBV4-1	many	TRBD1	CASSPYPGQGREAKNIQYF	TGCGCCAGCAGCCCCTACCCGGGACAGGGAAGGGAGGCCAAAAACATTCAGTACTTC